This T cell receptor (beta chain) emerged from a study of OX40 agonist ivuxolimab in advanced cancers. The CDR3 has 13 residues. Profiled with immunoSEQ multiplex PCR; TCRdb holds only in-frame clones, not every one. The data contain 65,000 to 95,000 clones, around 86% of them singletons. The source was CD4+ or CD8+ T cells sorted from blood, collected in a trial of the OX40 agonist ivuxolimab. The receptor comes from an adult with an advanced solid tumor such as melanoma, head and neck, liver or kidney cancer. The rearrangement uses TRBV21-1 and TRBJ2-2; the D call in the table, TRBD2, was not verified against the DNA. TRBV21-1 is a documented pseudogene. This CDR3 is CASSTGLPGELFF. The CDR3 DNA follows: TGTGCCAGCAGCACGGGACTACCCGGGGAGCTGTTTTTT.